The clone carrying this T cell receptor beta chain was counted a few times. As yet, its antigen is unknown. This sample is drawn from a study of blood T cells in healthy people across ages. The germline gives CDR1 DFQATT, CDR2 SNEGSKA (reference sequence). The V gene lost 1 base and the J gene lost 0 bases, with 13 bases spanning the gap. The CDR3 covers 16 residues. The second PCR ran about 6 to 12 cycles with a sample-barcoded 5' primer and J-beta primers. MiXCR, run by TCRdb on the 5' RACE reads, gives a single entry per CDR3 protein. The table records some 1.5 million distinct CDR3 sequences, over 25% of them present only once. Study conclusions and caveats: It was the long-lived donors that had more naive CD4+ cells and higher diversity than aged donors.

The sequencing input was blood. The chain combines TRBV20-1 with TRBJ2-1; D possibly corresponds to TRBD2 (5 bases). The TCR originated in a woman aged 30 to 39 in good health. CDR3 residues: CSARGLRDSSYNEQFF. The CDR3 region has the DNA TGCAGTGCTAGAGGGCTACGGGATAGCTCCTACAATGAGCAGTTCTTC.